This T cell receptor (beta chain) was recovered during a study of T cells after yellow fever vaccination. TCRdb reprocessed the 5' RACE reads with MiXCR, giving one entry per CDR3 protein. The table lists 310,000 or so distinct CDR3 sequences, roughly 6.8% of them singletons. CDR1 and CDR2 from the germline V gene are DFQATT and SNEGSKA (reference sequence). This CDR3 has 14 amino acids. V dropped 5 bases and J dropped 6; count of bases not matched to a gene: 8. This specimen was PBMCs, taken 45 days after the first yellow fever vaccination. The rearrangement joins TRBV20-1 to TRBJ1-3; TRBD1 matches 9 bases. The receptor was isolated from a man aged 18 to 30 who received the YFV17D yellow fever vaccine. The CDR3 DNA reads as TGCAGTGCTCTACCGGGACAGGGCAAAAACACCATATATTTT. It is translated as CSALPGQGKNTIYF.